Presented here are 31 T cell receptor beta chains from one specimen sequenced in a study of PD-1 blockade in mismatch repair-deficient tumors. Sequenced by immunoSEQ multiplex PCR; TCRdb stores in-frame clones only, minus some. The sample comprises more than 85,000 clones, under 90% of which are singletons, and approximately 6.5% rests with the top ten. Sequences were derived from peripheral blood, sampled about eight months after starting pembrolizumab. The receptors originated from an adult with mismatch repair-deficient cancer.

The gene calls are TRBV19 and TRBJ2-3; D remains ambiguous. The CDR3 has 17 residues. CDR1 is LNHDA and CDR2 is SQIVND in the germline V gene (reference sequence). V was cut by 4 bases and J by 6 bases, with 23 bases left in between. CDR3 in amino acids: CASSSPLAGIIKDTQYF. The DNA of the CDR3 is TGTGCCAGTAGTAGCCCTTTAGCCGGAATTATCAAGGATACGCAGTATTTT.

This clone was counted a single time. The chain recombines TRBV28 with TRBJ2-7; 10 bases line up with TRBD2. J was trimmed by 3 bases and V by 1 base; bases with no gene match: 3. CDR1 and CDR2 (germline): MDHEN, SYDVKM. This CDR3 has 15 amino acids. DNA of the CDR3: TGTGCCAGCAGTTTATCGATAGCGGGAGGCTACGAGCAGTACTTC. It is translated as CASSLSIAGGYEQYF.

V is TRBV30 and J is TRBJ1-5; D gene uncertain. This CDR3 is 12 amino acids long. Germline lookup yields CDR1 GTSNPN and CDR2 SVGIG (reference sequence). V shed 2 bases and J shed 5 bases, with 7 bases lying between them. DNA for the CDR3: TGTGCCTGGAGTAACGGAGATCAGCCCCAGCATTTT. This gives the protein CAWSNGDQPQHF.

Worth noting for this clone: One end of the junction varies from germline; a read error may be responsible. This chain links TRBV6-6 with TRBJ2-3; TRBD2 matches at 12 bases. The CDR3 is made up of 14 amino acids. Germline V CDR1 and CDR2: MNHNY, SVGAGI (reference sequence). Here the CDR3 reads CASSSSWTSGIPLF. The CDR3 region has the DNA TGTGCCAGCAGTTCTTCCTGGACTAGCGGGATCCCCTTATTT.

The chain uses TRBV7-9 and TRBJ1-1; a possible D gene is TRBD1 (5 bases). The CDR3 is 16 residues long. Germline loops: CDR1 SEHNR, CDR2 FQNEAQ (reference sequence). V gave up 5 bases and J gave up 4 bases, with 20 bases separating them. The CDR3 sequence is CASSPGTGGSFTEAFF. CDR3 coding DNA: TGTGCCAGCAGCCCGGGGACCGGGGGATCATTCACTGAAGCTTTCTTT. Drawing the rest from reference TRBV7-9 and TRBJ1-1, the complete variable domain is DTGVSQNPRHKITKRGQNVTFRCDPISEHNRLYWYRQTLGQGPEFLTYFQNEAQLEKSRLLSDRFSAERPKGSFSTLEIQRTEQGDSAMYLCASSPGTGGSFTEAFFGQGTRLTVV.

CDR3 nucleotides: TGTGCCAGCAGCTTACGGGAGACGAACACCGGGGAGCTGTTTTTT. Encoded protein: CASSLRETNTGELFF. The rearrangement links TRBV7-9 to TRBJ2-2, with D perhaps TRBD2 (6 bases). Per germline, CDR1 SEHNR and CDR2 FQNEAQ (reference sequence). Between the trimmed V and J ends, which lost 2 bases and 0 bases, there was a span of 7 bases. The CDR3 is made up of 15 amino acids.

This chain uses TRBV5-1 with TRBJ1-2; TRBD1 agrees at 7 bases. This CDR3 comprises 14 residues. V lost 4 bases to trimming and J lost 4 bases; unmatched junction nucleotides: 7. Germline V gives CDR1 SGHRS, CDR2 YFSETQ. The CDR3 is CASSPGQNIYGYTF. Written as DNA, the CDR3 is TGCGCCAGCAGCCCGGGACAGAATATCTATGGCTACACCTTC.

Only a few counts were recorded for this clone. The genes are TRBV2 and TRBJ1-2, with 7 bases fitting TRBD1. V shed 4 bases, J shed 1 base, and the junction held 6 bases outside the gene matches. Germline V gene data show CDR1 as SNHLY and CDR2 as FYNNEI. The CDR3 runs to 15 residues. CDR3 DNA: TGTGCCAGCAGTGGCCAAGGGGGCAATAACTATGGCTACACCTTC. Its protein product is CASSGQGGNNYGYTF.

This chain links TRBV7-9 with TRBJ2-1; 10 bases match TRBD2. CDR1 SEHNR and CDR2 FQNEAQ come from the germline V gene (reference sequence). The CDR3 contains 16 residues. The J segment lost 5 bases and the V segment lost 2 bases, leaving 6 bases of the junction unmatched. CDR3 sequence: CASSLSSGRRNNEQFF. The CDR3 nucleotides are TGTGCCAGCAGCTTATCTAGCGGGAGAAGAAACAATGAGCAGTTCTTC.

This chain connects TRBV5-6 to TRBJ1-2, with unresolved D. This CDR3 has 12 amino acids. Germline loops: CDR1 SGHDT, CDR2 YYEEEE. Between the trimmed V and J ends, which lost 10 bases and 7 bases, there was a span of 17 bases. The CDR3 loop is CAESLSFFGYTF. As DNA, the CDR3 is TGTGCCGAGAGCTTGAGTTTTTTTGGCTACACCTTC.

This clone was seen more than once but under ten times. The chain is built from TRBV19 and TRBJ2-7, with a weak D call TRBD2 (6 bases). Germline V gene data show CDR1 as LNHDA and CDR2 as SQIVND (reference sequence). This CDR3 has 13 residues. The germline V and J ends were trimmed by 4 bases and 3 bases, with 10 bases remaining between them. The CDR3 spells CASSRRDVYEQYF. The CDR3 bases are TGTGCCAGTAGTAGGCGGGACGTCTACGAGCAGTACTTC.

This clone was counted only a few times. The chain has TRBV6-5 and TRBJ1-2; 8 bases are a match to TRBD1. CDR3 length equals 13 residues. The germline V gene encodes CDR1 MNHEY and CDR2 SVGAGI. Unmatched junction bases numbered 2, after V lost 4 bases and J lost 4 bases. CDR3 coding DNA: TGTGCCAGCAGTTGGGACAGGTCCTATGGCTACACCTTC. Translation gives CASSWDRSYGYTF.

J is TRBJ1-4 and V is TRBV20-1; the D is unclear. With 3 bases removed from V and 8 bases from J, the gap between germline ends came to 4 bases. CDR1 DFQATT and CDR2 SNEGSKA come from the germline V gene (reference sequence). This CDR3 is built from 10 residues. This CDR3 reads CSARREKLFF. CDR3 in DNA: TGCAGTGCTAGGAGAGAAAAACTGTTTTTT.

This sequence joins TRBV30 and TRBJ1-2; no clear D gene. From germline, CDR1 is GTSNPN and CDR2 SVGIG (reference sequence). CDR3 length: 12 amino acids. The ends were cut back, 0 bases at V and 5 bases at J, with 7 bases in the middle. The CDR3 region is CAWSVRGYGYTF. CDR3 coding DNA: TGTGCCTGGAGTGTACGGGGATATGGCTACACCTTC. Full variable domain (outside the CDR3, taken from reference TRBV30 and TRBJ1-2): SQTIHQWPATLVQPVGSPLSLECTVEGTSNPNLYWYRQAAGRGLQLLFYSVGIGQISSEVPQNLSASRPQDRQFILSSKKLLLSDSGFYLCAWSVRGYGYTFGSGTRLTVV.

This chain uses TRBV9 with TRBJ2-1; D is undetermined. CDR3 length: 13 amino acids. Between the trimmed V and J ends, which lost 4 bases and 5 bases, there was a span of 10 bases. The germline gives CDR1 SGDLS, CDR2 YYNGEE. As DNA, the CDR3 is TGTGCCAGCAGCCCCCTGGGCCACAATGAGCAGTTCTTC. It encodes CASSPLGHNEQFF.

V and J are TRBV28 and TRBJ2-4; D remains unclear. The CDR3 sequence is 13 residues long. V was shortened by 10 bases and J by 1 base, with 11 bases between the two germline ends. Germline V gene lookup returns CDR1 MDHEN and CDR2 SYDVKM. CDR3 protein: CATVDPAKNIQYF. The DNA of the CDR3 is TGTGCCACCGTGGACCCGGCCAAAAACATTCAGTACTTC.

V gene TRBV2 combines with J gene TRBJ2-1; D not resolved. The V gene lost 10 bases and the J gene lost 3 bases, with 13 bases spanning the gap. CDR1 is SNHLY, CDR2 FYNNEI, per germline. The CDR3 is made up of 13 amino acids. For the CDR3, the DNA is TGTGCCAACAACGACCAATACTACAATGAGCAGTTCTTC. Translation gives CANNDQYYNEQFF. The full variable domain, rest sourced from reference TRBV2 and TRBJ2-1, is EPEVTQTPSHQVTQMGQEVILRCVPISNHLYFYWYRQILGQKVEFLVSFYNNEISEKSEIFDDQFSVERPDGSNFTLKIRSTKLEDSAMYFCANNDQYYNEQFFGPGTRLTVL.

The chain uses TRBV28 and TRBJ2-1; D not certain. V was shortened by 1 base and J by 3 bases, with 7 bases between the two germline ends. The CDR3 has 14 amino acids. Germline lookup yields CDR1 MDHEN and CDR2 SYDVKM. The CDR3 loop is CASSLSTFYNEQFF. CDR3 in DNA: TGTGCCAGCAGTTTATCTACCTTCTACAATGAGCAGTTCTTC.

In its sample, this clone was seen once. The rearrangement links TRBV5-4 to TRBJ2-6, with D uncertain. Germline V gene data show CDR1 as SGHNT and CDR2 as YYREEE (reference sequence). Between the trimmed V and J ends, which lost 2 bases and 0 bases, there was a span of 3 bases. The CDR3 consists of 14 residues. The CDR3 loop reads CASSFGSGANVLTF. The CDR3 region has the DNA TGTGCCAGCAGCTTCGGCTCTGGGGCCAACGTCCTGACTTTC.

The chain couples TRBV6-5 to TRBJ1-5; D is unclear. Germline CDR1 and CDR2: MNHEY and SVGAGI. This CDR3 region has 15 residues. V lost 4 bases and J 0 bases, leaving 10 bases between the germline ends. CDR3 DNA: TGTGCCAGCAGTTCGGAGCCTTATAGCAATCAGCCCCAGCATTTT. This gives the protein CASSSEPYSNQPQHF.

This chain uses TRBV11-2 with TRBJ1-1; a possible D gene is TRBD1 (6 bases). Germline CDR1 SGHAT, CDR2 FQNNGV. The CDR3 extends over 13 amino acids. The ends were cut back, 0 bases at V and 10 bases at J, with 12 bases in the middle. Here the CDR3 DNA reads TGTGCCAGCAGCTTAGATCTTCGCAGGGGAGCTTTCTTT. Its translation: CASSLDLRRGAFF.

The chain carries TRBV2 and TRBJ2-1; 10 nucleotides line up with TRBD2. In germline, CDR1 is SNHLY, CDR2 FYNNEI. V trimming: 3 bases; J trimming: 13 bases; junction bases outside the gene matches: 9. This CDR3 spans 14 amino acids. This chain's CDR3 is CASSDLAGVGPQFF. CDR3 sequence (DNA): TGTGCCAGCAGTGATCTAGCGGGAGTGGGCCCTCAGTTCTTC.

This rearrangement joins TRBV11-2 to TRBJ2-1, with a possible D match to TRBD1 (6 bases). The V end lost 8 bases, the J end lost 8 bases, and 16 bases lay between the germline ends. CDR3 length: 13 residues. From germline, CDR1 is SGHAT and CDR2 FQNNGV. The CDR3 nucleotides are TGTGCCAGCTCGGCAGGGGTTTTCGATGAGCAGTTCTTC. Translated, it gives CASSAGVFDEQFF.

The chain is built from TRBV18 and TRBJ2-7, with D perhaps TRBD1 or TRBD2 (5 bases each). Per the germline V gene, CDR1 is KGHSH and CDR2 is LQKENI. With 5 bases removed from V and 3 bases from J, the gap between germline ends came to 11 bases. The CDR3 spans 13 residues. The CDR3 DNA follows: TGTGCCAGCTCATCGGGGCGATACTACGAGCAGTACTTC. Protein sequence: CASSSGRYYEQYF.

This clone turned up a few times. V is TRBV19 and J is TRBJ1-5, with a possible D match to TRBD1 (5 bases). Trimming took off 5 bases at V and 3 bases at J, with 11 bases between the two ends. CDR1 and CDR2 from the germline V gene are LNHDA and SQIVND (reference sequence). This CDR3 spans 14 amino acids. DNA of the CDR3: TGTGCCAGTAGTTCTTACAGGTTCAATCAGCCCCAGCATTTT. It specifies CASSSYRFNQPQHF.

The rearrangement links TRBV7-9 to TRBJ2-1, with TRBD2 matching 9 bases. This CDR3 is built from 17 residues. The V gene's germline CDR1 is SEHNR and CDR2 FQNEAQ (reference sequence). J gave up 6 bases and V 5 bases, and 14 bases lay outside the gene matches. For the CDR3, the DNA is TGTGCCAGCAGCCCGAGTAGCGGGAGAACAAGGGGCAATGAGCAGTTCTTC. This sequence encodes CASSPSSGRTRGNEQFF.

The V gene is TRBV13, the J gene TRBJ2-2; D tentatively fits TRBD1 or TRBD2 (5 bases each). Germline CDR1 PRHDT, CDR2 FYEKMQ (reference sequence). The CDR3 sequence is 18 residues long. The V and J ends lost 4 bases and 4 bases respectively, with 22 bases between them. CDR3 bases: TGTGCCAGCAGCTCTCGTGTCGCGACCGGGACCTCCACCGGGGAGCTGTTTTTT. Amino acids: CASSSRVATGTSTGELFF.

This rearrangement joins TRBV7-6 to TRBJ2-2, with unresolved D. The CDR3 is 14 residues long. V was shortened by 6 bases and J by 4 bases, with 12 bases between the two germline ends. Germline V gene sequence: CDR1 SGHVS, CDR2 FNYEAQ. CDR3 sequence: CASSSPKATGELFF. DNA of the CDR3: TGTGCCAGCAGTAGCCCGAAGGCCACCGGGGAGCTGTTTTTT.

This clone was picked up a small number of times. The V gene is TRBV6-6, the J gene TRBJ1-2, with D hard to call. Trimming cost V 0 bases and J 0 bases, with 2 bases left between them. Germline V CDR1 and CDR2: MNHNY, SVGAGI (reference sequence). This CDR3 region has 13 residues. In nucleotides, the CDR3 is TGTGCCAGCAGTTACTCGCCTAACTATGGCTACACCTTC. Its translation: CASSYSPNYGYTF.

The chain has TRBV11-2 and TRBJ2-5, with TRBD2 identical over 8 bases. Trimming took 5 bases from V and 5 from J; bases not matched to a gene: 7. There are 14 residues in the CDR3. CDR1 is SGHAT, CDR2 FQNNGV, per germline. CDR3 amino acids: CASSTRTSRETQYF. The CDR3 coding sequence is TGTGCCAGCAGCACTCGGACTAGCCGGGAGACCCAGTACTTC.

The chain carries TRBV7-2 and TRBJ2-3; D is perhaps TRBD1 (6 bases). The germline V gene encodes CDR1 SGHTA and CDR2 FQGNSA. The CDR3 is 16 residues long. V was clipped by 5 bases and J by 3 bases, with 18 bases between them. CDR3 DNA sequence: TGTGCCAGCAGCACTAACACAGGGCAGGGGACAGATACGCAGTATTTT. Its translation is CASSTNTGQGTDTQYF.